The present T cell receptor beta chain was sequenced within a study of CD8+ T cells in alopecia areata. Study-wide background: The protocol delivered tofacitinib for 6 to 18 months, then withdrew it for 6 months. Overall study findings and caveats: Mice showed clearer TCR sharing than patients did, a gap that was possibly HLA-related.

Remarks on this clone: What it binds is unknown.

Germline-derived CDR1 and CDR2 are PRHDT and FYEKMQ (reference sequence). CDR3 length equals 16 residues. Trimming took off 3 bases at V and 1 base at J, with 14 bases between the two ends. The treatment here: oral pan-JAK inhibitor, 5-10 mg twice daily. It was from PBMCs that CD4+ and CD8+ T cells were sorted. RNA was isolated and reverse transcribed to cDNA, the sequencing template. TCRdb keeps only in-frame clones here, not all; method: immunoSEQ multiplex PCR. The sample has approximately 110,000 clones, under 60% seen once. This sequence was found in a human donor with alopecia areata. The gene calls are TRBV13 and TRBJ2-3; weak D call: TRBD1 (6 bases). This sample comprised CD8+ T cells sorted from blood, obtained at week 24, from a patient treated with tofacitinib. DNA of the CDR3: TGTGCCAGCAGCTTCCCGGGACAAGGAGGCACAGATACGCAGTATTTT. Amino acid sequence: CASSFPGQGGTDTQYF.